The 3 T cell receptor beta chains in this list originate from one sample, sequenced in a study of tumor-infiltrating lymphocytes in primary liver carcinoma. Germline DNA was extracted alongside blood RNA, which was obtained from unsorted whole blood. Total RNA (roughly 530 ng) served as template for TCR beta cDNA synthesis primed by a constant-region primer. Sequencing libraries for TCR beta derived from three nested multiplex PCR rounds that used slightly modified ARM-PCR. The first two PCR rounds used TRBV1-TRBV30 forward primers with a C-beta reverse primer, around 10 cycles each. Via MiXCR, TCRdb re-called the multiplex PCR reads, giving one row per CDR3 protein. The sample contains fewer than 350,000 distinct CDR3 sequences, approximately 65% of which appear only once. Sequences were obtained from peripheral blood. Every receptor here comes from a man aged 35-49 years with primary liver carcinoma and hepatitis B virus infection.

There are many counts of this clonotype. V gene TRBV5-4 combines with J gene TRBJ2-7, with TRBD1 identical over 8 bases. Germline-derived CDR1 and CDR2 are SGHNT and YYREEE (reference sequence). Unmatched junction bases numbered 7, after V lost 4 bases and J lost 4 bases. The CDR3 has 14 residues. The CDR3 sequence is CASSPGTGAYEQYF. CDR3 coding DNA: TGTGCCAGCAGCCCCGGGACAGGCGCTTACGAGCAGTACTTC.

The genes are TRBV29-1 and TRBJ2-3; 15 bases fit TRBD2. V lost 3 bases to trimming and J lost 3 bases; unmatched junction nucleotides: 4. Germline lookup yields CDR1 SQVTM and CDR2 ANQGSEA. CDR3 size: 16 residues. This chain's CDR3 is CSVETGTSGGTDTQYF. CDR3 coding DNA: TGCAGCGTTGAGACCGGGACTAGCGGGGGGACAGATACGCAGTATTTT.

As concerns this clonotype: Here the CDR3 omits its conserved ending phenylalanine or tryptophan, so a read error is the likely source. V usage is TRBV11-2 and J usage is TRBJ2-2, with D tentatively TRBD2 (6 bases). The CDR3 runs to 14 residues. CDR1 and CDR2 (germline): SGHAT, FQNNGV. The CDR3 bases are TGTGCCAGCAGCCCTTCGACAGATACCGGGGGGCTGTTTTCT. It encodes CASSPSTDTGGLFS.